A selection of T cell receptor beta chains follows, all from one sample in a study of Graves' ophthalmopathy and Graves' hyperthyroidism. TCRdb reanalysed the multiplex PCR reads using MiXCR and keeps one entry per CDR3 protein. Among over a million distinct CDR3 sequences, about two fifths were seen once, and the ten largest hold around 10%. Specimen: peripheral blood or thyroid tissue (not recorded which). These receptors all stem from an adult man with Graves' hyperthyroidism. Both conserved end residues are part of each CDR3. A D gene is named only where the DNA matches it firmly. The listing skips clone size in some rows; elsewhere it reads once, few, many or a size class.

clone_size	d_call	j_call	v_call	cdr3_nt	cdr3_aa
NA	TRBD1	TRBJ2-7	TRBV7-2	TGTGCCAGCAGCCAGGTCTTGACAGGGGCGCAACAGTACTTC	CASSQVLTGAQQYF
NA	NA	TRBJ2-7	TRBV10-3	TGTGCCATCAGTGTTGTTGACCGTCAGGGGTTTTCCTACGAGCAGTACTTC	CAISVVDRQGFSYEQYF
few	NA	TRBJ1-1	TRBV20-1	TGCAGTGCTGAGCCATTCGGGACTGAAGCTTTCTTT	CSAEPFGTEAFF
NA	TRBD1	TRBJ1-5	TRBV20-1	TGCAGTGCTAGGGACCGGGACAGGGGCGGTCAGCCCCAGCATTTT	CSARDRDRGGQPQHF
NA	NA	TRBJ1-2	TRBV7-8	TGTGCCAGCAGCTTAGGTATGGGGGGCAGCGCCTTC	CASSLGMGGSAF
many	NA	TRBJ1-5	TRBV29-1	TGCAGCGTTGGGGAAAATCAGCCCCAGCATTTT	CSVGENQPQHF
many	NA	TRBJ1-4	TRBV24-1	TGTGCCACCAGTGACGGAGGGGGTTCTAATGAAAAACTGTTTTTT	CATSDGGGSNEKLFF
many	NA	TRBJ1-2	TRBV9	TGTGCCAGCAGCGTAGAGTTAAGACAGGATGGCTACACCTTC	CASSVELRQDGYTF
NA	NA	TRBJ1-4	TRBV10-2	TGCGCCAGCAGTGAGCCGGACAGCAACGAAAAACTGTTTTTT	CASSEPDSNEKLFF
once	NA	TRBJ1-1	TRBV19	TGTGCCAGTAGTCCACCCAACTACCGAGGGGCTGAAGCTTTCTTT	CASSPPNYRGAEAFF
NA	NA	TRBJ1-1	TRBV29-1	TGCAGCTTGGGGGACACTGAAGCTTTCTTT	CSLGDTEAFF
NA	TRBD2	TRBJ2-5	TRBV7-2	TGTGCCAGCAGCTTAGTGAGACTAGCGGGAGGGGGTGGGGAGACCCAGTACTTC	CASSLVRLAGGGGETQYF
NA	NA	TRBJ2-7	TRBV5-1	TGCGCCAGCAGGCGGGACCTAGGCTACGAGCAGTACTTC	CASRRDLGYEQYF
few	NA	TRBJ2-2	TRBV7-9	TGTGCCAGCAGCTCCGCGAGGACAGTAGATCACACCGGGGGGCTGTTTTTT	CASSSARTVDHTGGLFF
NA	NA	TRBJ2-7	TRBV12-3/TRBV12-4	TGTGCCAGCAGTTACATCGTATACGAGCAGTACTTC	CASSYIVYEQYF
few	TRBD1	TRBJ2-2	TRBV12-3/TRBV12-4	TGTGCCAGCAGGTCAACCGGGACAGGGGACACCGGGGAGCTGTTTTTT	CASRSTGTGDTGELFF
NA	NA	TRBJ1-1	TRBV20-1	TGCAGTGCTCCCGGACAGAGGAACACTGGAGCTTTCTTT	CSAPGQRNTGAFF
few	NA	TRBJ1-5	TRBV7-9	TGTGCCAGCAGCTTACCCGAAGGGATGGGCAATCAGCCCCAGCATTTT	CASSLPEGMGNQPQHF
many	NA	TRBJ1-1	TRBV4-3	TGCGCCAGCAGCCACTTGAACACTGAAGCTTTCTTT	CASSHLNTEAFF
many	TRBD1	TRBJ1-2	TRBV29-1	TGCAGCGTGCGTCCCGGGACAGGGTTCGATGGCTACACCTTC	CSVRPGTGFDGYTF
few	TRBD2	TRBJ2-5	TRBV6-5	TGTGCCAGCAGTGTACTCCCAGGGACTAAAGAGACCCAGTACTTC	CASSVLPGTKETQYF
NA	TRBD1	TRBJ2-7	TRBV10-3	TGTGCCATCAGTGAGCCCGGGTACAGGGGGCTTGCCGAGCAGTACTTC	CAISEPGYRGLAEQYF